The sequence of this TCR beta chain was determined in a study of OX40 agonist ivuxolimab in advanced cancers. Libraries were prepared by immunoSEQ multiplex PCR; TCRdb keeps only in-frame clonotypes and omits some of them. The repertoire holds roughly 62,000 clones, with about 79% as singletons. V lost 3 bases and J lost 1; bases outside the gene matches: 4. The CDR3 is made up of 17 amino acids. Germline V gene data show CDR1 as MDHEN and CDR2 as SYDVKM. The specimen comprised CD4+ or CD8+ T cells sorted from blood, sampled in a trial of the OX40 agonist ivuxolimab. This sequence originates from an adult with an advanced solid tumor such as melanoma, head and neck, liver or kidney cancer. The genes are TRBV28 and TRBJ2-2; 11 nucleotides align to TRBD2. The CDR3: CASSFQTSGGNTGELFF. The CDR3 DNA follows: TGTGCCAGCAGTTTCCAAACTAGCGGGGGGAACACCGGGGAGCTGTTTTTT.